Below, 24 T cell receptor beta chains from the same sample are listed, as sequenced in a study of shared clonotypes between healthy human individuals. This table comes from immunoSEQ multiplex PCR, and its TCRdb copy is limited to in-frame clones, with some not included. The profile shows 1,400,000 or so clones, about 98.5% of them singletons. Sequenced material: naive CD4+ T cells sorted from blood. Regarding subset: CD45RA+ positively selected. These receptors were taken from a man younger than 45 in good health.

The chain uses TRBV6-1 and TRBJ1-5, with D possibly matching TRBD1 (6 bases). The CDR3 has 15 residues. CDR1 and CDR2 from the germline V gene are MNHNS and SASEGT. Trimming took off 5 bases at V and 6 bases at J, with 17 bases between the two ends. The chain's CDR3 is CASSPQGGASQPQHF. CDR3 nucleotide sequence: TGTGCCAGCAGTCCCCAAGGGGGGGCGAGTCAGCCCCAGCATTTT.

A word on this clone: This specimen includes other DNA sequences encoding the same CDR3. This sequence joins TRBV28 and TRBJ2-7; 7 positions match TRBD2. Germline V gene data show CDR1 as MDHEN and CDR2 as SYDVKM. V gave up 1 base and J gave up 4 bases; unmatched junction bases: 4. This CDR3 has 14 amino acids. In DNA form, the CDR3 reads TGTGCCAGCAGTTTATCAAGGACTAGTTACGAGCAGTACTTC. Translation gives CASSLSRTSYEQYF.

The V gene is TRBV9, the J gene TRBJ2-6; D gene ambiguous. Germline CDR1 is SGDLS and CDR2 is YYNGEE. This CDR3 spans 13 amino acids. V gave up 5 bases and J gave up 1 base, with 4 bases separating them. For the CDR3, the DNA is TGTGCCAGCAGGGAATCTGGGGCCAACGTCCTGACTTTC. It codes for CASRESGANVLTF.

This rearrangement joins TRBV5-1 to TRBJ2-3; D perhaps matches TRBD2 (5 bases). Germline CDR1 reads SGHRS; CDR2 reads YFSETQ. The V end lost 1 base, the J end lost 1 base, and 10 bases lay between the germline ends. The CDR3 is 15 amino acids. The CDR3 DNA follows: TGCGCCAGCAGCTTGAGGTGGGGAGGCACAGATACGCAGTATTTT. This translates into CASSLRWGGTDTQYF. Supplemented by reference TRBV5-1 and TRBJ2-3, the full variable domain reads KAGVTQTPRYLIKTRGQQVTLSCSPISGHRSVSWYQQTPGQGLQFLFEYFSETQRNKGNFPGRFSGRQFSNSRSEMNVSTLELGDSALYLCASSLRWGGTDTQYFGPGTRLTVL.

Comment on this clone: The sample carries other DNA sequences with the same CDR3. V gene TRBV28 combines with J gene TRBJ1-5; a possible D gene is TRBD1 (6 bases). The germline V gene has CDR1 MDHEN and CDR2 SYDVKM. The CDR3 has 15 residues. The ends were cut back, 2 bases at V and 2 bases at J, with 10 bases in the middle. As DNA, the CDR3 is TGTGCCAGCAGTTTAAACAGGGTTGGCAATCAGCCCCAGCATTTT. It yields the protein CASSLNRVGNQPQHF.

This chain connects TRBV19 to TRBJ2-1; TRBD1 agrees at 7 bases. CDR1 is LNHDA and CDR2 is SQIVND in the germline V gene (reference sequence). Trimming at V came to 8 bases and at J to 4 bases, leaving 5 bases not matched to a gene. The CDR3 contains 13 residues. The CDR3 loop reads CASGRGQYNEQFF. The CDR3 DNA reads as TGTGCCAGTGGCCGGGGACAGTACAATGAGCAGTTCTTC.

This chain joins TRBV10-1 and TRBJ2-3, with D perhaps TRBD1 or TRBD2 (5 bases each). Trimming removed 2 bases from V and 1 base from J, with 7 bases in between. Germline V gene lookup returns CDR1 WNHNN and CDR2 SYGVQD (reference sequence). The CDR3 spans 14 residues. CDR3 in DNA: TGCGCCAGCAGTGAGGGGGGAGGCACAGATACGCAGTATTTT. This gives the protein CASSEGGGTDTQYF.

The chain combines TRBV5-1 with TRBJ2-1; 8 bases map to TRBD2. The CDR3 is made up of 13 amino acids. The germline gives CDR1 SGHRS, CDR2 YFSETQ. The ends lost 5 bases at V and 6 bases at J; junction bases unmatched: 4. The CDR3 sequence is CASRREGLNEQFF. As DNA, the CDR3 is TGCGCCAGCAGACGGGAGGGCCTCAATGAGCAGTTCTTC.

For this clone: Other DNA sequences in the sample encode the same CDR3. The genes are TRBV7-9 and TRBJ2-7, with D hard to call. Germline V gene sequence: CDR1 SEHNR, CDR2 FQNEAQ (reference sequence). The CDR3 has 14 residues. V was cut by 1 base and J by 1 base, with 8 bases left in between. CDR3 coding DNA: TGTGCCAGCAGCTTAGGTACCGGTTCCTACGAGCAGTACTTC. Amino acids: CASSLGTGSYEQYF.

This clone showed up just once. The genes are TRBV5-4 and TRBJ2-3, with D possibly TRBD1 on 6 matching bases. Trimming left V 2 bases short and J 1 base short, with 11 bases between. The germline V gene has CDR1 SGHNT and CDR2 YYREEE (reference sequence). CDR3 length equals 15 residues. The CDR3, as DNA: TGTGCCAGCAGCTTCGTTCGGACAGGCACAGATACGCAGTATTTT. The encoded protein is CASSFVRTGTDTQYF.

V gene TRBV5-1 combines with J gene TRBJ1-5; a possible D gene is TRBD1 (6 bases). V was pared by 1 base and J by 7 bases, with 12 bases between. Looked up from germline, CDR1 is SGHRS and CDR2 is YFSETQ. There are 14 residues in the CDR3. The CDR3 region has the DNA TGCGCCAGCAGCTTGTCACAGGGTGACCAGCCCCAGCATTTT. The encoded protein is CASSLSQGDQPQHF.

This chain's CDR3 is CASSQTSHGELFF. The CDR3 bases are TGCGCCAGCAGCCAGACTAGTCACGGGGAGCTGTTTTTT. The chain is built from TRBV5-1 and TRBJ2-2; possible D gene TRBD2, 6 bases. There are 13 residues in the CDR3. Germline-derived CDR1 and CDR2 are SGHRS and YFSETQ. The V end was cut by 4 bases, the J end by 7 bases, with 11 bases between. The full variable domain, in which reference TRBV5-1 and TRBJ2-2 provide the parts outside the CDR3, is KAGVTQTPRYLIKTRGQQVTLSCSPISGHRSVSWYQQTPGQGLQFLFEYFSETQRNKGNFPGRFSGRQFSNSRSEMNVSTLELGDSALYLCASSQTSHGELFFGEGSRLTVL.

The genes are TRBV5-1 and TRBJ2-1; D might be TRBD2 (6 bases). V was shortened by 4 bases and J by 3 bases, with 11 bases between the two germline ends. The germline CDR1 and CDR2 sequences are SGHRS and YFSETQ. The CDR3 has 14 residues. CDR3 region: CASSGGLVYNEQFF. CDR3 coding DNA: TGCGCCAGCAGCGGAGGGCTGGTCTACAATGAGCAGTTCTTC.

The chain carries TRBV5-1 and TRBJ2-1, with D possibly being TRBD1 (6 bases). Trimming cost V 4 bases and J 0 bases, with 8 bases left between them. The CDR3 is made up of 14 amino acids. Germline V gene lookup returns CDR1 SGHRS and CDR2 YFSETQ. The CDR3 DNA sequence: TGCGCCAGCAGCGCGGACAGCTCCTACAATGAGCAGTTCTTC. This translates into CASSADSSYNEQFF.

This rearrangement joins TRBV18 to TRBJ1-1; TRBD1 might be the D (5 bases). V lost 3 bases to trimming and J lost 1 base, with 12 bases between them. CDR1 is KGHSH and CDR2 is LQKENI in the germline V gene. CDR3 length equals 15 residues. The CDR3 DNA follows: TGTGCCAGCTCACCCGGGACTGCTTCGAACACTGAAGCTTTCTTT. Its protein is CASSPGTASNTEAFF.

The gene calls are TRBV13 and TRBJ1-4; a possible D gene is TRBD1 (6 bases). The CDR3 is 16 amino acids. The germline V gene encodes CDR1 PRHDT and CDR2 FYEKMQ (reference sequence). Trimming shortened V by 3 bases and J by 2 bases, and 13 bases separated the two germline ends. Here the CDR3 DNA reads TGTGCCAGCAGCTTGAATACAGGGACCACTAATGAAAAACTGTTTTTT. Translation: CASSLNTGTTNEKLFF. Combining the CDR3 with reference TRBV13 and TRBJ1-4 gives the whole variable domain AAGVIQSPRHLIKEKRETATLKCYPIPRHDTVYWYQQGPGQDPQFLISFYEKMQSDKGSIPDRFSAQQFSDYHSELNMSSLELGDSALYFCASSLNTGTTNEKLFFGSGTQLSVL.

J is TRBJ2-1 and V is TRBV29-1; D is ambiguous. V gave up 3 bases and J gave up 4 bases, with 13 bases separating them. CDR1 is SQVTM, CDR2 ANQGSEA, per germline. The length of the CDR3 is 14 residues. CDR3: CSVDIGNPYNEQFF. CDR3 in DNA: TGCAGCGTTGATATAGGGAACCCTTACAATGAGCAGTTCTTC.

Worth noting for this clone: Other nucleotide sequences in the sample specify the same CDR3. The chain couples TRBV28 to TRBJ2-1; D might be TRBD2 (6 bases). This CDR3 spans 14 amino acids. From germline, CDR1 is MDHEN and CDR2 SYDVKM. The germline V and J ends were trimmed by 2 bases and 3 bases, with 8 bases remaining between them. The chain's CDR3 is CASSLGGSYNEQFF. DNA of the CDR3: TGTGCCAGCAGTTTAGGAGGGAGCTACAATGAGCAGTTCTTC. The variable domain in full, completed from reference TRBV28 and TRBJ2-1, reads DVKVTQSSRYLVKRTGEKVFLECVQDMDHENMFWYRQDPGLGLRLIYFSYDVKMKEKGDIPEGYSVSREKKERFSLILESASTNQTSMYLCASSLGGSYNEQFFGPGTRLTVL.

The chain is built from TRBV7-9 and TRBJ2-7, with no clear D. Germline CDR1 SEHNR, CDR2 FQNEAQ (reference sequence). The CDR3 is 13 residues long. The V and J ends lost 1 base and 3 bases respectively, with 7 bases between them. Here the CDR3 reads CASSLVQSYEQYF. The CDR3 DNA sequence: TGTGCCAGCAGCTTAGTACAGAGCTACGAGCAGTACTTC.

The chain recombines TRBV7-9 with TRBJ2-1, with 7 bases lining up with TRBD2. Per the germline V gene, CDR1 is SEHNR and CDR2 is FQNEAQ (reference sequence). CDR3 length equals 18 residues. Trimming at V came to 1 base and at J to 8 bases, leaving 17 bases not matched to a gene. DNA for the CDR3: TGTGCCAGCAGCTTAGGCGGGAGAGGGTCCATCTTCGGCGATGAGCAGTTCTTC. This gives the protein CASSLGGRGSIFGDEQFF.

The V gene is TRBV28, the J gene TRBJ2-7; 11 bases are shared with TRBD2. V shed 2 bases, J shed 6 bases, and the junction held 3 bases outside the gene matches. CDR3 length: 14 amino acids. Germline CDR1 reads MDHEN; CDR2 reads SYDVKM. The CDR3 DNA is TGTGCCAGCAGTTTAAGACTAGCGGGATGCGAGCAGTACTTC. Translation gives CASSLRLAGCEQYF.

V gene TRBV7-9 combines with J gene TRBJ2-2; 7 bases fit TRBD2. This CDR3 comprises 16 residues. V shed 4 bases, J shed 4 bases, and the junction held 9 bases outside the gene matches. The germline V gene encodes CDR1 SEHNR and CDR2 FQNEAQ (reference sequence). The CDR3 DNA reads TGTGCCAGCAGCTCCCGGACTAGTAGTTTCACCGGGGAGCTGTTTTTT. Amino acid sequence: CASSSRTSSFTGELFF.

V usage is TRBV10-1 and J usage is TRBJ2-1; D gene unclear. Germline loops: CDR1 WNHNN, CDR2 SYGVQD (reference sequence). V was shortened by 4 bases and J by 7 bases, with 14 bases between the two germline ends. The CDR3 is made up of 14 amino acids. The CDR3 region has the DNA TGCGCCAGCAGTGTGGTGGGAAAGGCGAATGAGCAGTTCTTC. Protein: CASSVVGKANEQFF.

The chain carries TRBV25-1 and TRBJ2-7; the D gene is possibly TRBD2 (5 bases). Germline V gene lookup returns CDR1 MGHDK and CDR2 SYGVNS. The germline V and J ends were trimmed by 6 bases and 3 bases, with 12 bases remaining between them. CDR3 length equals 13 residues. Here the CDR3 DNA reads TGTGCCAGCAGCGAGGGAAGGATCTACGAGCAGTACTTC. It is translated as CASSEGRIYEQYF.